These 17 T cell receptor beta chains originate from one sample sequenced in a study of T cell responses to AZD1222 COVID-19 vaccine. Profiled with immunoSEQ multiplex PCR; TCRdb holds only in-frame clones, not every one. The repertoire holds 150,000 to 200,000 clones, around 88% seen once, with 6% to 8.5% in the top ten. The source material was peripheral blood, sampled on day 0 of AZD1222 vaccination. The receptors derive from an adult in good health.

This clone came up once. This chain links TRBV6-5 with TRBJ1-1, with D possibly matching TRBD1 (6 bases). Between the trimmed V and J ends, which lost 6 bases and 1 base, there was a span of 12 bases. The CDR3 spans 14 residues. Germline V gene data show CDR1 as MNHEY and CDR2 as SVGAGI. The CDR3 sequence: CASRRGQKNTEAFF. The CDR3 nucleotides read TGTGCCAGCAGGCGCGGACAGAAGAACACTGAAGCTTTCTTT.

The rearrangement links TRBV20-1 to TRBJ1-5; TRBD1 might be the D (5 bases). The CDR3 is 10 amino acids. Germline CDR1 and CDR2: DFQATT and SNEGSKA (reference sequence). Written as DNA, the CDR3 is TGCGGCTGGGGCGGTCAGCCCCAGCATTTT. The encoded protein is CGWGGQPQHF.

V and J are TRBV27 and TRBJ2-7, with D perhaps given as TRBD1 or TRBD2 (5 bases each). V was pared by 2 bases and J by 2 bases, with 10 bases between. The CDR3 runs 14 residues. The V gene's germline CDR1 is MNHEY and CDR2 SMNVEV (reference sequence). This CDR3 reads CASSLGQGPYEQYF. For the CDR3, the DNA is TGTGCCAGCAGTTTAGGGCAGGGACCCTACGAGCAGTACTTC.

This rearrangement joins TRBV7-6 to TRBJ1-2, with 7 bases identical to TRBD1. The length of the CDR3 is 13 residues. The germline gives CDR1 SGHVS, CDR2 FNYEAQ. The trim removed 5 bases at V and 2 bases at J, leaving 2 bases unmatched. In nucleotides, the CDR3 is TGTGCCAGCAGCCCGACAGGGAACTATGGCTACACCTTC. This gives the protein CASSPTGNYGYTF. Filled out from reference TRBV7-6 and TRBJ1-2, the complete variable domain reads GAGVSQSPRYKVTKRGQDVALRCDPISGHVSLYWYRQALGQGPEFLTYFNYEAQQDKSGLPNDRFSAERPEGSISTLTIQRTEQRDSAMYRCASSPTGNYGYTFGSGTRLTVV.

Concerning this clone itself: The same CDR3 also results from other DNA sequences found in this sample. The gene calls are TRBV19 and TRBJ1-6; 8 nucleotides agree with TRBD1. The junction had 4 bases not matched to a gene; V was cut back by 0 bases and J by 9 bases. Looked up from germline, CDR1 is LNHDA and CDR2 is SQIVND (reference sequence). The CDR3 sequence is 15 residues long. CDR3 sequence reads: CASSIDQQGGSPLHF. DNA of the CDR3: TGTGCCAGTAGTATAGATCAACAGGGGGGTTCACCCCTCCACTTT.

This chain connects TRBV7-9 to TRBJ1-2; D is possibly TRBD1 (5 bases). The CDR3 sequence is 15 residues long. CDR1 and CDR2 (germline): SEHNR, FQNEAQ (reference sequence). V was clipped by 5 bases and J by 8 bases, with 21 bases between them. The CDR3 coding sequence is TGTGCCAGCAGCCCTGAGTGGGGGACCCTAGGCGGCTACACCTTC. Protein product: CASSPEWGTLGGYTF.

V and J are TRBV7-9 and TRBJ2-7, with D unresolved. V shed 3 bases and J shed 1 base, with 10 bases lying between them. CDR1 and CDR2 from the germline V gene are SEHNR and FQNEAQ (reference sequence). The CDR3 consists of 14 residues. The CDR3 DNA reads as TGTGCCAGCAGCTTGGGCACCTCTTCCTACGAGCAGTACTTC. Translating gives CASSLGTSSYEQYF.

The chain links TRBV9 to TRBJ1-3; TRBD1 is a possible D gene (6 bases). CDR1 is SGDLS and CDR2 is YYNGEE in the germline V gene. CDR3 length: 15 amino acids. V was trimmed by 0 bases and J by 4 bases, leaving 11 bases between them. CDR3 loop: CASSVEGGPGNTIYF. As DNA, the CDR3 is TGTGCCAGCAGCGTAGAAGGGGGGCCCGGAAACACCATATATTTT.

This clone has a single count. The same CDR3 also results from other DNA sequences found in this sample. The chain is built from TRBV19 and TRBJ1-5; a weak D match, TRBD1 (5 bases). The CDR3 has 13 residues. Deletions cut 4 bases from V and 4 bases from J, with 8 bases between. Germline V lookup: CDR1 LNHDA, CDR2 SQIVND (reference sequence). This CDR3 is CASSTDRNQPQHF. DNA of the CDR3: TGTGCCAGTAGTACCGACAGAAATCAGCCCCAGCATTTT.

The chain carries TRBV6-6 and TRBJ1-6, with D tentatively TRBD1 (5 bases). Germline V gene sequence: CDR1 MNHNY, CDR2 SVGAGI (reference sequence). The CDR3 sequence is 14 residues long. Trimming removed 2 bases at V and 8 bases at J, with 10 bases between. CDR3 nucleotides: TGTGCCAGCAGTTACAGTAGGGGTGATTCACCCCTCCACTTT. Translation gives CASSYSRGDSPLHF.

J is TRBJ1-2 and V is TRBV29-1; D perhaps matches TRBD1 (5 bases). Germline V gives CDR1 SQVTM, CDR2 ANQGSEA. V was trimmed by 1 base and J by 1 base, leaving 13 bases between them. The CDR3 sequence is 15 residues long. CDR3 DNA: TGCAGCGTTGAAGCTCTCGGGGGTATTAACTATGGCTACACCTTC. This sequence encodes CSVEALGGINYGYTF.

The chain carries TRBV2 and TRBJ2-2; TRBD2 might be the D (6 bases). This CDR3 comprises 15 residues. Germline loops: CDR1 SNHLY, CDR2 FYNNEI. V lost 9 bases and J 0 bases, leaving 14 bases between the germline ends. In DNA, the CDR3 is TGTGCCAGTACCCCGGGACTTCCGAACACCGGGGAGCTGTTTTTT. Protein: CASTPGLPNTGELFF.

The J gene is TRBJ1-6, the V gene TRBV28; D might be TRBD1 (5 bases). The CDR3 is 15 amino acids. CDR1 and CDR2 (germline): MDHEN, SYDVKM. Trimming left V 1 base short and J 8 bases short, with 12 bases between. This CDR3 is CASSLSGGRDSPLHF. The CDR3 nucleotides read TGTGCCAGCAGTTTATCTGGGGGAAGGGATTCACCCCTCCACTTT.

This clone appeared a single time. The V call is TRBV19, the J call TRBJ2-1; maybe TRBD1 (6 bases). Trimming pared 4 bases from V and 0 bases from J, leaving 13 bases between. Germline CDR1 LNHDA, CDR2 SQIVND (reference sequence). The CDR3 runs to 16 residues. The DNA of the CDR3 is TGTGCCAGTAGTAGGAAGGGGGTTAGCTCCTACAATGAGCAGTTCTTC. Its protein product is CASSRKGVSSYNEQFF. The whole variable domain, filled in from reference TRBV19 and TRBJ2-1, reads DGGITQSPKYLFRKEGQNVTLSCEQNLNHDAMYWYRQDPGQGLRLIYYSQIVNDFQKGDIAEGYSVSREKKESFPLTVTSAQKNPTAFYLCASSRKGVSSYNEQFFGPGTRLTVL.

The genes are TRBV7-6 and TRBJ1-1; possibly TRBD1 for D (5 bases). The CDR3 consists of 16 residues. The V gene lost 2 bases and the J gene lost 5 bases, with 18 bases spanning the gap. CDR1 and CDR2 (germline): SGHVS, FNYEAQ. CDR3 in amino acids: CASSLRGSQSLTEAFF. CDR3 coding DNA: TGTGCCAGCAGCTTAAGGGGTAGCCAAAGTTTGACTGAAGCTTTCTTT.

This chain connects TRBV5-4 to TRBJ2-1; 9 positions agree with TRBD2. Looked up from germline, CDR1 is SGHNT and CDR2 is YYREEE (reference sequence). The CDR3 totals 15 residues. Losses at the gene ends were 0 bases for V and 7 bases for J; bases not matched to a gene: 5. Here the CDR3 reads CASSLGGSGGNEQFF. The DNA for the CDR3 is TGTGCCAGCAGCTTGGGCGGTAGCGGGGGTAATGAGCAGTTCTTC.

This clone is a singleton in its sample. The rearrangement uses TRBV5-1 and TRBJ1-2; the D is unclear. V was clipped by 3 bases and J by 3 bases, with 12 bases between them. CDR1 SGHRS and CDR2 YFSETQ come from the germline V gene. There are 14 residues in the CDR3. For the CDR3, the DNA is TGCGCCAGCAGCTCGGGGAGCGGGGACTATGGCTACACCTTC. Translated: CASSSGSGDYGYTF.